This T cell receptor beta chain appears in the sequencing data of a study of OX40 agonist ivuxolimab in advanced cancers. Study as a whole: Aged roughly 23 to 90 with a mean of approximately 60 years, they were approximately 80% male. Three patients responded partially, comprising one with hepatocellular carcinoma and two with cutaneous melanoma. The study, taken as a whole, reports: Among the least clonally expanded were partial responders at 0.1-3.0 mg/kg.

Generated by immunoSEQ multiplex PCR, the TCRdb table keeps only in-frame clones and is missing some. The data show 70,000 to 75,000 clones, with over 75% seen just once and under 0.55% held by the top ten. The CDR3 sequence is 16 residues long. The V end was cut by 0 bases, the J end by 4 bases, with 14 bases between. Germline values: CDR1 LGHNT, CDR2 FRNRAP. A few counts support this clone. Antigen specificity is unknown. The clonotype originates from an adult with an advanced solid tumor such as melanoma, head and neck, liver or kidney cancer. This specimen consisted of CD4+ or CD8+ T cells sorted from blood, obtained in a trial of the OX40 agonist ivuxolimab. V and J are TRBV12-5 and TRBJ2-3; D possibly corresponds to TRBD2 (5 bases). The CDR3, as DNA: TGTGCTAGTGGTTTGGTACTCGGGAACGCGCCAGATACGCAGTATTTT. As protein: CASGLVLGNAPDTQYF.